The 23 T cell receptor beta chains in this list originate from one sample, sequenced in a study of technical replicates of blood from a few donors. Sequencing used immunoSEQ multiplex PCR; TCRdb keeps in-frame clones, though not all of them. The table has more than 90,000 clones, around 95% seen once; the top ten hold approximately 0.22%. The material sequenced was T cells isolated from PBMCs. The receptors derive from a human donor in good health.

CDR3 nucleotide sequence: TGTGCCAGCAGCTCATACAGGGATGAGGTGATGAACACTGAAGCTTTCTTT. Translated, it gives CASSSYRDEVMNTEAFF. The gene calls are TRBV7-8 and TRBJ1-1; possibly TRBD1 for D (6 bases). Deletions cut 4 bases from V and 0 bases from J, with 18 bases between. The CDR3 has 17 amino acids. Germline values: CDR1 SGHVS, CDR2 FQNEAQ.

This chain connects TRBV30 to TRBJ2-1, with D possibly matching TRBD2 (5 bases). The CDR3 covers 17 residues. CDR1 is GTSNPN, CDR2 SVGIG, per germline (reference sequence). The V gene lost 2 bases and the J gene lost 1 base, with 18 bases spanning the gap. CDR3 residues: CAWSSIWFGSSYNEQFF. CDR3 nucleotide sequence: TGTGCCTGGAGTAGTATTTGGTTTGGGAGTTCCTACAATGAGCAGTTCTTC.

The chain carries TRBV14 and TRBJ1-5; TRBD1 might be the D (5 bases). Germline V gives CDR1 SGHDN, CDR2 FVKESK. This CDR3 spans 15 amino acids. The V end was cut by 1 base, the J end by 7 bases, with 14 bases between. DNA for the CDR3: TGTGCCAGCAGCCAAGGACCAGGGTCCTCGCAGCCCCAGCATTTT. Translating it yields CASSQGPGSSQPQHF.

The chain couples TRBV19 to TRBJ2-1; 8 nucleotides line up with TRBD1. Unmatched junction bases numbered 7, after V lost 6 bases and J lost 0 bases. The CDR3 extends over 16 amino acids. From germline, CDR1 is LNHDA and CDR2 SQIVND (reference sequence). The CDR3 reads CASRDRVRSSYNEQFF. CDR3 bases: TGTGCCAGTAGGGACAGGGTAAGGAGCTCCTACAATGAGCAGTTCTTC.

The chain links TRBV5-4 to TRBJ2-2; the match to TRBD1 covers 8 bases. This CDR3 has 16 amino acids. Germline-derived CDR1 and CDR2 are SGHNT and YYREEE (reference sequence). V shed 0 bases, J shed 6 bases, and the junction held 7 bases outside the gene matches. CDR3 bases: TGTGCCAGCAGCTTGGAGGACAGGGCAGGGGCCGGGGAGCTGTTTTTT. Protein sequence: CASSLEDRAGAGELFF. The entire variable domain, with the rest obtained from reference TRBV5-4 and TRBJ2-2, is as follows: ETGVTQSPTHLIKTRGQQVTLRCSSQSGHNTVSWYQQALGQGPQFIFQYYREEENGRGNFPPRFSGLQFPNYSSELNVNALELDDSALYLCASSLEDRAGAGELFFGEGSRLTVL.

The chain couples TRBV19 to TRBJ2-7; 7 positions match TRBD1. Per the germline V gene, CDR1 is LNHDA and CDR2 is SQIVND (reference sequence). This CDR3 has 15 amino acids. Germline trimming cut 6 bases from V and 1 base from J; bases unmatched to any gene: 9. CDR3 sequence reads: CASSLSGQASYEQYF. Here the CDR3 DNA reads TGTGCCAGTAGCCTCAGTGGACAGGCTTCCTACGAGCAGTACTTC.

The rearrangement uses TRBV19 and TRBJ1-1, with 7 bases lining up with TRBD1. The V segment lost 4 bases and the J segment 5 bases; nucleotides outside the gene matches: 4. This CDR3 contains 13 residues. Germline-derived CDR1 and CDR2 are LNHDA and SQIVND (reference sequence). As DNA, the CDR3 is TGTGCCAGTAGTAGGGCAGGGGGGACTGAAGCTTTCTTT. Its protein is CASSRAGGTEAFF.

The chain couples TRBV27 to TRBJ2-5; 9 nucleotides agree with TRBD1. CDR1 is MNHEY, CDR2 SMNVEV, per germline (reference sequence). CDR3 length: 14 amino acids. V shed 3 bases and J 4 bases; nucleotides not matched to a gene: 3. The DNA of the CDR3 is TGTGCCAGCAGTTTGGGACAGGGCGGAGAGACCCAGTACTTC. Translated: CASSLGQGGETQYF.

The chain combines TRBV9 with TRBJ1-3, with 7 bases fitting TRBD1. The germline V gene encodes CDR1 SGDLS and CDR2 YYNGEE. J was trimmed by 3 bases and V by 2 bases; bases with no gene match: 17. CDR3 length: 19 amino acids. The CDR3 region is CASSVDRESGPANGNTIYF. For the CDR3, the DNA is TGTGCCAGCAGCGTTGACAGGGAGTCCGGGCCAGCGAATGGAAACACCATATATTTT.

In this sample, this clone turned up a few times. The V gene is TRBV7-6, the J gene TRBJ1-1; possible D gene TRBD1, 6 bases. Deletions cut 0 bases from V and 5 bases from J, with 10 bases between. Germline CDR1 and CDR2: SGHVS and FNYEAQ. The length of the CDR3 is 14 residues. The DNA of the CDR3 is TGTGCCAGCAGCTTAGCAGGGGGAGGGACTGAAGCTTTCTTT. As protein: CASSLAGGGTEAFF.

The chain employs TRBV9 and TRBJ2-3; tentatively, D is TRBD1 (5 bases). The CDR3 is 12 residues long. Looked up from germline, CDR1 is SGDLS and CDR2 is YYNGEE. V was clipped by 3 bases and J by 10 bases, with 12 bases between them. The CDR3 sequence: CASSGQGNPQYF. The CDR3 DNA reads TGTGCCAGCAGCGGTCAGGGTAACCCGCAGTATTTT.

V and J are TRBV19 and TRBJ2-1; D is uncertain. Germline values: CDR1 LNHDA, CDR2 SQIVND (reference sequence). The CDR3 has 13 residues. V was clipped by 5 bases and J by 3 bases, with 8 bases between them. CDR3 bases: TGTGCCAGTAGTCTCTCAGACTACAATGAGCAGTTCTTC. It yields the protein CASSLSDYNEQFF.

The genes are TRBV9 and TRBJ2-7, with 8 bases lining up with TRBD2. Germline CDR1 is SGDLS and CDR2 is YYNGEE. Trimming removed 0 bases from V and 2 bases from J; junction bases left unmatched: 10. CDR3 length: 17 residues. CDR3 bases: TGTGCCAGCAGCGTAGGAATAGCGGGACCTTTGACCTACGAGCAGTACTTC. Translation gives CASSVGIAGPLTYEQYF.

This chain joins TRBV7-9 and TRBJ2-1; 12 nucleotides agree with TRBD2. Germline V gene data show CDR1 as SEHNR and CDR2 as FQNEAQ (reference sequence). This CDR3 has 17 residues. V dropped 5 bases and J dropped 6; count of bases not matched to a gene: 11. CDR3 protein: CASSTRPLAGGSNEQFF. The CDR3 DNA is TGTGCCAGCAGCACACGACCACTAGCGGGAGGTAGCAATGAGCAGTTCTTC.

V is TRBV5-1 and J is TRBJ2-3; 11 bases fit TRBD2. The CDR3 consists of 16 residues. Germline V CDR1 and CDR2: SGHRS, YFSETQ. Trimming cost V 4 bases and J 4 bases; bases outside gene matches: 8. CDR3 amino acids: CASSDGPGLAADTQYF. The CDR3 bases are TGCGCCAGCAGCGACGGACCGGGACTAGCGGCAGATACGCAGTATTTT.

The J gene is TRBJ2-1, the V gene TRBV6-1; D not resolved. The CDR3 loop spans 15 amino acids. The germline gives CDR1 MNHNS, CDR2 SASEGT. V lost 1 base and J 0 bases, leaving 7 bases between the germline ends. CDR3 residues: CASSEEASSYNEQFF. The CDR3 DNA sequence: TGTGCCAGCAGTGAAGAAGCGAGCTCCTACAATGAGCAGTTCTTC.

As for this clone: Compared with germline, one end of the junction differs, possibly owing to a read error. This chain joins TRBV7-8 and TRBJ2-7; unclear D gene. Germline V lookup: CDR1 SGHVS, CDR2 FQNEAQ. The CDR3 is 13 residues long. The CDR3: CASGLGSQYEQYF. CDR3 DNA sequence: TGTGCCAGCGGCTTAGGATCTCAGTACGAGCAGTACTTC.

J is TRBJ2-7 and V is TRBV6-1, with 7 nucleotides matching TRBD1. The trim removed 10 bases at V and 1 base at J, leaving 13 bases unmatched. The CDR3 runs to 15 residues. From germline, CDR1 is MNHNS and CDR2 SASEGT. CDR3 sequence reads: CAITRGGQISYEQYF. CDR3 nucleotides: TGTGCCATCACCCGAGGGGGACAGATTTCCTACGAGCAGTACTTC.

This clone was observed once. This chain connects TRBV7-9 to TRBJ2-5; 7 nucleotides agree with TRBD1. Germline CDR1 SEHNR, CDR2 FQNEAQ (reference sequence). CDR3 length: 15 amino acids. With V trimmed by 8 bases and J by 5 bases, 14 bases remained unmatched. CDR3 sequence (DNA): TGTGCCAGCTCCGACAGGGTGGCGTTTTTGGAGACCCAGTACTTC. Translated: CASSDRVAFLETQYF.

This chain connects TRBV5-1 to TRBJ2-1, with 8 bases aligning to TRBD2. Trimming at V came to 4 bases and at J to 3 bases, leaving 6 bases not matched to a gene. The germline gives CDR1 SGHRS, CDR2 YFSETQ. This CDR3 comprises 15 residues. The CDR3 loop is CASSHGGALYNEQFF. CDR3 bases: TGCGCCAGCAGCCACGGGGGGGCACTCTACAATGAGCAGTTCTTC.

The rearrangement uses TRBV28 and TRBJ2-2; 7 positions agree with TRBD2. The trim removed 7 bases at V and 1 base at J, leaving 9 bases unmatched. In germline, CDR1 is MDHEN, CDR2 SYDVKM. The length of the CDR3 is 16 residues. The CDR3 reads CASTPRGEGNTGELFF. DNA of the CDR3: TGTGCCAGCACCCCAAGAGGGGAGGGGAACACCGGGGAGCTGTTTTTT.

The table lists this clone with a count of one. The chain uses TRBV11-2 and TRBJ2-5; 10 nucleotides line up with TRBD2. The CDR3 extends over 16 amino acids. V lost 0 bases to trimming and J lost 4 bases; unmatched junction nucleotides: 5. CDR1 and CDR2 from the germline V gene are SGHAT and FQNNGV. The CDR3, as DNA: TGTGCCAGCAGCTTAGATCCCGGGACTAGCGCAGAGACCCAGTACTTC. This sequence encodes CASSLDPGTSAETQYF.

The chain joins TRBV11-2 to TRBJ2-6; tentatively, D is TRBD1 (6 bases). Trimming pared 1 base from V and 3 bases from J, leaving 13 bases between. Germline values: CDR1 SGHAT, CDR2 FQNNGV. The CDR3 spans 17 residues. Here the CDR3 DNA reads TGTGCCAGCAGCTTAGTTTGGGGGCTCCATGGGGCCAACGTCCTGACTTTC. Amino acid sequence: CASSLVWGLHGANVLTF.